The 29 T cell receptor beta chains presented below share a single source sample, sequenced in a study of blood T cell dynamics during melanoma immunotherapy (dated by TCRdb to between 2020 and 2021). Explained via the paper, the time point label denotes: week 3, after first cycle of checkpoint inhibitor. Library preparation was by the immunoSEQ multiplex PCR assay. The clones in this table, taken by TCRdb from immuneACCESS, are in-frame only. Not every clone is retained; where verified, under half of the shortfall comes from an unresolved V gene, and the cause of the rest is unknown. The sample table contains 8,500 to 11,000 clones; only one count was recorded for approximately 91% of them. The ten most abundant clones make up approximately 4.1% of the sample. The source material was blood, sampled from a patient treated with checkpoint blockade. Every receptor here comes from a human donor with melanoma.

V is TRBV25-1 and J is TRBJ1-5, with D uncertain. This CDR3 region has 13 residues. Germline V gives CDR1 MGHDK, CDR2 SYGVNS. V lost 6 bases and J lost 6, with 12 bases in between. CDR3 protein: CASSEDGIQPQHF. The CDR3 coding sequence is TGTGCCAGCAGCGAGGACGGGATTCAGCCCCAGCATTTT. Full variable domain (missing parts from reference TRBV25-1 and TRBJ1-5): EADIYQTPRYLVIGTGKKITLECSQTMGHDKMYWYQQDPGMELHLIHYSYGVNSTEKGDLSSESTVSRIRTEHFPLTLESARPSHTSQYLCASSEDGIQPQHFGDGTRLSIL.

V and J are TRBV6-1 and TRBJ1-5; possibly TRBD1 for D (6 bases). This CDR3 has 14 amino acids. Trimming removed 7 bases at V and 0 bases at J, with 10 bases between. Per germline, CDR1 MNHNS and CDR2 SASEGT. CDR3 in DNA: TGTGCCAGCACCGGACAGAGTAGCAATCAGCCCCAGCATTTT. Its protein is CASTGQSSNQPQHF.

V is TRBV18 and J is TRBJ2-2; D is uncertain. The ends were cut back, 6 bases at V and 0 bases at J, with 11 bases in the middle. This CDR3 is 15 amino acids long. The germline V gene has CDR1 KGHSH and CDR2 LQKENI. CDR3 protein: CASSITEANTGELFF. The CDR3, as DNA: TGTGCCAGCTCGATCACAGAAGCGAACACCGGGGAGCTGTTTTTT.

The genes are TRBV27 and TRBJ2-7; D might be TRBD1 (6 bases). CDR1 and CDR2 (germline): MNHEY, SMNVEV (reference sequence). This CDR3 has 14 amino acids. Trimming left V 2 bases short and J 1 base short, with 9 bases between. The CDR3 spells CASSLKDSSYEQYF. DNA of the CDR3: TGTGCCAGCAGTTTAAAGGACAGTTCCTACGAGCAGTACTTC.

The genes are TRBV4-3 and TRBJ2-3, with 8 bases lining up with TRBD2. The V and J ends lost 0 bases and 7 bases, in that order; junction bases with no gene match: 6. CDR3 length: 15 residues. Germline CDR1 reads LGHNA; CDR2 reads YSLEER. The CDR3 bases are TGCGCCAGCAGCCAAGAGGGAGCGGGAGTGAATACGCAGTATTTT. This gives the protein CASSQEGAGVNTQYF.

The chain is built from TRBV29-1 and TRBJ2-7; D might be TRBD1 (5 bases). Trimming left V 6 bases short and J 5 bases short, with 11 bases between. Germline CDR1 SQVTM, CDR2 ANQGSEA. CDR3 length equals 11 residues. Written as DNA, the CDR3 is TGCAGCGTCGCCAGGGTCAACGAGCAGTACTTC. Amino acids: CSVARVNEQYF.

CDR3 loop: CASNLAGPSGECNEQFF. In nucleotides, the CDR3 is TGCGCCAGCAATCTCGCGGGACCCAGTGGGGAGTGCAATGAGCAGTTCTTC. The V and J genes are TRBV23-1 and TRBJ2-1; tentative D call: TRBD2 (6 bases). TRBV23-1 is labeled an ORF, and its function is uncertain. V was cut by 7 bases and J by 6 bases, with 25 bases left in between. CDR3 size: 17 residues.

The CDR3, as DNA: TGTGCCAGCAGTGCCAGTCTCCTTAGCGCCGGCACTGAAGCTTTCTTT. Translated, it gives CASSASLLSAGTEAFF. This chain links TRBV27 with TRBJ1-1; D not resolved. The CDR3 is 16 amino acids. Germline-derived CDR1 and CDR2 are MNHEY and SMNVEV (reference sequence). V dropped 5 bases and J dropped 4 bases, with 20 bases sitting between them.

The rearrangement joins TRBV28 to TRBJ2-5; TRBD2 matches at 8 bases. The CDR3 is made up of 16 amino acids. CDR1 is MDHEN, CDR2 SYDVKM, per germline. V trimming: 6 bases; J trimming: 5 bases; junction bases outside the gene matches: 14. CDR3 in DNA: TGTGCCAGCAGGTCCGGGGGAGCGGGAGCTCGGGAGACCCAGTACTTC. It is translated as CASRSGGAGARETQYF.

This chain links TRBV7-9 with TRBJ1-4, with D possibly matching TRBD1 (6 bases). The CDR3 extends over 16 amino acids. CDR1 is SEHNR, CDR2 FQNEAQ, per germline (reference sequence). V was clipped by 5 bases and J by 4 bases, with 17 bases between them. The CDR3 DNA is TGTGCCAGCAGCCCCGGGACACTACCCAGTAATGAAAAACTGTTTTTT. It yields the protein CASSPGTLPSNEKLFF.

The gene calls are TRBV27 and TRBJ1-1; TRBD1 is a possible D gene (6 bases). Trimming took off 4 bases at V and 5 bases at J, with 29 bases between the two ends. CDR1 and CDR2 from the germline V gene are MNHEY and SMNVEV (reference sequence). The CDR3 runs to 19 residues. CDR3: CASSSLLLGRGQVGTEAFF. CDR3 coding DNA: TGTGCCAGCAGTTCCCTACTCCTCGGTCGGGGGCAGGTTGGGACTGAAGCTTTCTTT.

This clone was seen more than once but under ten times. This chain links TRBV2 with TRBJ1-3, with D perhaps matching TRBD1 (6 bases). Looked up from germline, CDR1 is SNHLY and CDR2 is FYNNEI. V was cut by 10 bases and J by 3 bases, with 10 bases left in between. The CDR3 spans 12 residues. The CDR3 nucleotides are TGTGCCACACAGGGTGGTGGAAACACCATATATTTT. Amino acid sequence: CATQGGGNTIYF.

The chain uses TRBV4-3 and TRBJ2-4; no reliable D call. There are 15 residues in the CDR3. Trimming shortened V by 0 bases and J by 9 bases, and 15 bases separated the two germline ends. Germline V lookup: CDR1 LGHNA, CDR2 YSLEER. This chain's CDR3 is CASSQERARGSIQYF. CDR3 sequence (DNA): TGCGCCAGCAGCCAAGAACGGGCCCGTGGAAGCATTCAGTACTTC.

The rearrangement links TRBV28 to TRBJ1-4; D is ambiguous. Trimming removed 2 bases from V and 8 bases from J, with 9 bases in between. This CDR3 is built from 13 residues. Germline loops: CDR1 MDHEN, CDR2 SYDVKM. As DNA, the CDR3 is TGTGCCAGCAGTTTAACGGGGAGAGAAAAACTGTTTTTT. Its translation: CASSLTGREKLFF.

V and J are TRBV10-3 and TRBJ1-5; 7 nucleotides line up with TRBD1. V was pared by 3 bases and J by 3 bases, with 2 bases of the junction left unmatched. The germline V gene encodes CDR1 ENHRY and CDR2 SYGVKD. The CDR3 loop spans 14 amino acids. In DNA form, the CDR3 reads TGTGCCATCAGTGACAGGGGGATCAATCAGCCCCAGCATTTT. This sequence encodes CAISDRGINQPQHF.

This chain joins TRBV10-3 and TRBJ1-1; D may be TRBD1 (6 bases). The CDR3 covers 14 residues. V was clipped by 1 base and J by 1 base, with 7 bases between them. Germline values: CDR1 ENHRY, CDR2 SYGVKD. The CDR3 bases are TGTGCCATCAGTGAGTGGACAGCGAACACTGAAGCTTTCTTT. This sequence encodes CAISEWTANTEAFF.

The J gene is TRBJ1-2, the V gene TRBV9, with D perhaps matching TRBD1 (5 bases). CDR1 and CDR2 from the germline V gene are SGDLS and YYNGEE. Trimming took 2 bases from V and 1 from J, leaving 9 bases between them. This CDR3 comprises 14 residues. The CDR3 here is CASSVGTDNYGYTF. For the CDR3, the DNA is TGTGCCAGCAGCGTCGGGACGGATAACTATGGCTACACCTTC.

The V call is TRBV28, the J call TRBJ2-7; perhaps TRBD1 as D (5 bases). Germline V gives CDR1 MDHEN, CDR2 SYDVKM. The CDR3 is made up of 12 amino acids. V was cut by 8 bases and J by 3 bases, with 11 bases left in between. CDR3 sequence (DNA): TGTGCCAGCGGGGCAGGTGTCTACGAGCAGTACTTC. It specifies CASGAGVYEQYF.

The chain uses TRBV30 and TRBJ2-7; 10 bases are shared with TRBD1. This CDR3 comprises 14 residues. Germline lookup yields CDR1 GTSNPN and CDR2 SVGIG (reference sequence). V dropped 5 bases and J dropped 7; count of bases not matched to a gene: 11. As DNA, the CDR3 is TGTGCCTGGTGCTCCGGGACAGGGGTCCAGGAGCAGTACTTC. It specifies CAWCSGTGVQEQYF.

The CDR3 here is CASSQFNEQYF. The CDR3 coding sequence is TGTGCCAGCAGCCAATTCAACGAGCAGTACTTC. The V call is TRBV14, the J call TRBJ2-7; D is ambiguous. V gave up 2 bases and J gave up 5 bases, with 4 bases separating them. There are 11 residues in the CDR3. Germline CDR1 reads SGHDN; CDR2 reads FVKESK.

V gene TRBV15 combines with J gene TRBJ1-2, with 7 nucleotides matching TRBD1. V was clipped by 6 bases and J by 6 bases; unmatched bases: 10. In germline, CDR1 is LNHNV, CDR2 YYDKDF (reference sequence). CDR3 length: 14 residues. DNA for the CDR3: TGTGCCACCAGGGGAACGGACAGGTCCAATGGCTACACCTTC. Its protein is CATRGTDRSNGYTF.

In DNA form, the CDR3 reads TGTGCCAGCAGCCCGGACAGGATCTACACCGGGGAGCTGTTTTTT. As protein: CASSPDRIYTGELFF. The chain combines TRBV7-9 with TRBJ2-2, with TRBD1 identical over 7 bases. Germline CDR1 is SEHNR and CDR2 is FQNEAQ (reference sequence). V was clipped by 5 bases and J by 3 bases; unmatched bases: 6. The CDR3 has 15 residues.

The CDR3 DNA sequence: TGCGCCAGCCGCTCGTTGGAGGGAAGGTTCCACGAGCAGTACTTC. Amino acid sequence: CASRSLEGRFHEQYF. This chain uses TRBV23-1 with TRBJ2-7; tentative D call: TRBD2 (6 bases). TRBV23-1 is an ORF, and what it does is uncertain. The ends were cut back, 8 bases at V and 5 bases at J, with 22 bases in the middle. The CDR3 is 15 residues long.

V and J are TRBV2 and TRBJ1-1; D is possibly TRBD1 (5 bases). V was clipped by 9 bases and J by 5 bases, with 13 bases between them. The CDR3 extends over 12 amino acids. Germline V gives CDR1 SNHLY, CDR2 FYNNEI. The DNA of the CDR3 is TGTGCCAGTTGTCCTGGGGGGACTGAAGCTTTCTTT. It codes for CASCPGGTEAFF.

This clone came up once. The chain recombines TRBV14 with TRBJ2-5; no definite D call. Trimming removed 0 bases at V and 5 bases at J, with 7 bases between. The CDR3 length is 13 residues. Germline CDR1 is SGHDN and CDR2 is FVKESK. CDR3 in amino acids: CASSQDIRETQYF. CDR3 nucleotides: TGTGCCAGCAGCCAAGATATAAGGGAGACCCAGTACTTC.

The chain is built from TRBV19 and TRBJ2-7, with 7 positions matching TRBD1. With 5 bases clipped from V and 4 bases from J, the junction kept 8 bases outside the gene matches. The CDR3 loop spans 14 amino acids. The germline V gene has CDR1 LNHDA and CDR2 SQIVND (reference sequence). The CDR3 DNA is TGTGCCAGTAGTTTGGGACAGAGAGGTTACGAGCAGTACTTC. Encoded protein: CASSLGQRGYEQYF.

This clone was counted only a few times. This chain joins TRBV18 and TRBJ1-2; no clear D gene. Trimming removed 6 bases from V and 1 base from J, with 9 bases in between. Germline lookup yields CDR1 KGHSH and CDR2 LQKENI. The CDR3 runs 13 residues. The CDR3 sequence: CASSSGSNYGYTF. CDR3 coding DNA: TGTGCCAGCTCTTCCGGGAGTAACTATGGCTACACCTTC.

The gene calls are TRBV5-1 and TRBJ1-6, with TRBD1 matching over 9 bases. V was pared by 3 bases and J by 7 bases, with 5 bases of the junction left unmatched. This CDR3 contains 15 residues. The germline CDR1 and CDR2 sequences are SGHRS and YFSETQ. The CDR3 DNA reads as TGCGCCAGCAGCTACACCGGGACAGGGAATTCACCCCTCCACTTT. Translated: CASSYTGTGNSPLHF. Filled out from reference TRBV5-1 and TRBJ1-6, the complete variable domain reads KAGVTQTPRYLIKTRGQQVTLSCSPISGHRSVSWYQQTPGQGLQFLFEYFSETQRNKGNFPGRFSGRQFSNSRSEMNVSTLELGDSALYLCASSYTGTGNSPLHFGNGTRLTVT.

This chain joins TRBV5-1 and TRBJ2-1, with TRBD1 matching over 9 bases. Germline V CDR1 and CDR2: SGHRS, YFSETQ. The ends lost 5 bases at V and 5 bases at J; junction bases unmatched: 8. CDR3 size: 15 residues. CDR3 in DNA: TGCGCCAGCAGAATGACAGGGGGGTCGAACAATGAGCAGTTCTTC. Encoded protein: CASRMTGGSNNEQFF.